Detailed here is one TCR beta chain. The specificity of this receptor is unknown. Base quality data are lacking; no much larger clone is found one base away. TCRbeta CDR3 regions were amplified from genomic DNA using the immunoSEQ Assay, a bias-controlled multiplex PCR. Regarding the original processing steps: The number of nucleated cells in each sample was estimated from the amplification of reference gene primers within the assay. Sequence reads were collapsed and filtered to measure the absolute abundance of every unique TCRbeta CDR3 rearrangement. For each sample, productive Simpson clonality was calculated as the square root of Simpson's diversity index over productive rearrangements. TCRdb obtained this table from immuneACCESS and retained in-frame rearrangements with V and J assigned. These tables miss some clones; where compared with another copy, unresolved V genes account for less than half of the shortfall, and the remainder is unexplained. V and J calls plus clone size are reproduced from that table; the DNA served to infer D and trimming. This sample gives 90,000 to 150,000 clones in total; roughly 87% of them show up just once. The ten largest account for about a tenth of the sample.

This specimen comes from a study of blood T cell repertoires in COVID-19 (dated by TCRdb to 2018 to 2020). Broadly, across the study: Samples covering the acute and convalescent phases of COVID-19 were provided by collaborators in the United States, Italy and Spain. The repertoires were made available in a free public database intended to serve as a resource for research on the immune response to SARS-CoV-2. The material from the prospective study consisted of cDNA or gDNA derived from T cells, B-cell-depleted T cells, or PBMCs. Where available, HLA class I and class II types were taken from metadata supplied by the sample provider and were not determined by assay-based typing. The dataset comprised deeply sampled blood TCRbeta repertoires from subjects exposed to, actively infected with, or recovered from COVID-19. The samples were drawn from two sources: the first 160 participants of the ongoing ImmuneRACE study, and 950 to 1,500 subjects contributed by 6 global collaborators. The sample metadata nearly always contained a de-identified subject ID, COVID-19 status, age in years and sex. What the authors observed across the whole study: The amount of clinical and demographic metadata varied by source and participant and was provided uncurated.

Each collaborating institution followed its own protocols to collect whole blood in K2EDTA tubes. Collaborator samples were shipped for TCRbeta analysis as frozen whole blood, isolated PBMCs, or DNA extracted from either sample type. Sequencing was done on a sample of peripheral blood. The source is a man older than 75 with acute or convalescent COVID-19.

The bases are TGTGCCAGCAGTTTCGCGTTAGGGAGGGTCGGCTATGGCTACACCTTC. Its coded protein is CASSFALGRVGYGYTF. This receptor chain uses TRBV28 and TRBJ1-2; the D gene is not confidently resolved. The germline V gene encodes CDR1 MDHEN and CDR2 SYDVKM. V gives up 3 bases and J gives up 4 bases, and the segment between their germline ends measures 18 bases. The CDR3 covers 16 residues, taking in both the cysteine and the phenylalanine. Only the CDR3 DNA stays, 48 bases, in frame from base 1.